This TCR beta chain originates from a study of cytomegalovirus exposure and HLA in healthy donors. Whole-study results and caveats: Segments of the TCR beta V type were, in most cases, productive about 87% or about 30% of the time in an earlier analysis.

This clone showed up just a few times. Its cognate antigen is unknown. With 60 Vbeta and 13 Jbeta primers, the PCR was carried out. Generated by immunoSEQ multiplex PCR, the TCRdb table keeps only in-frame clones and is missing some. The sample records about 190,000 clones, about 13% being singletons. Between the trimmed V and J ends, which lost 2 bases and 4 bases, there was a span of 6 bases. CDR1 and CDR2 (germline): SGHDT, YYEEEE. The CDR3 covers 13 residues. The chain is built from TRBV5-6 and TRBJ2-2, with D uncertain. The clonotype originates from a man in his fifties in good health and CMV-seropositive. The sequencing input was PBMCs. CDR3 sequence: CASSFSSTGELFF. DNA for the CDR3: TGTGCCAGCAGCTTCAGTTCCACCGGGGAGCTGTTTTTT. Looking up the rest from reference TRBV5-6 and TRBJ2-2 gives the full variable domain: DAGVTQSPTHLIKTRGQQVTLRCSPKSGHDTVSWYQQALGQGPQFIFQYYEEEERQRGNFPDRFSGHQFPNYSSELNVNALLLGDSALYLCASSFSSTGELFFGEGSRLTVL.